A selection of T cell receptor beta chains follows, all from one sample in a study of CXCR3-negative and CXCR3-positive naive CD8 T cells. For each CDR3 protein, TCRdb gives one entry from its re-call of the 5' RACE reads, without DNA. The sample's table shows around 50,000 distinct CDR3 sequences. The sequenced sample was memory CD8+ T cells from blood. Receptors were obtained from a human donor in good health. Some clones in this sample may be carry-over from other donors' samples. Each CDR3 is given with its conserved first and last residue.

CDR3,J,V
CSVEVPEFAEAFF,TRBJ1-1,TRBV29-1
CASSESRGQETQYF,TRBJ2-5,TRBV10-1
CASTDWEDSPLHF,TRBJ1-6,TRBV7-9
CASSFSSGIGDEQFF,TRBJ2-1,TRBV27
CASSDSGRASYNEQFF,TRBJ2-1,TRBV6-4
CASSYGTSSNEQYF,TRBJ2-7,TRBV6-2/TRBV6-3
CSITQGESEAFF,TRBJ1-1,TRBV29-1
CASSQEATLGQYNEKLFF,TRBJ1-4,TRBV4-2
CASSPPGLAGGGSTDTQYF,TRBJ2-3,TRBV18
CAGSSASGATGELFF,TRBJ2-2,TRBV6-2/TRBV6-3
CASSAQGGGHYNEQFF,TRBJ2-1,TRBV12-3/TRBV12-4
CASSWSRDTQYF,TRBJ2-3,TRBV28
CASSLFLGRVHEQFF,TRBJ2-1,TRBV5-5
CASQPGATDTQYF,TRBJ2-3,TRBV2
CSGVSDGATSYEQYF,TRBJ2-7,TRBV29-1
CASSFPSVTYNEQFF,TRBJ2-1,TRBV7-9
CASSQDDGTAYGYTF,TRBJ1-2,TRBV4-1
CASSRFGETQYF,TRBJ2-5,TRBV3-1
CASSLSLSTDTQYF,TRBJ2-3,TRBV27
CASSLAGVGVDNEQFF,TRBJ2-1,TRBV7-9
CASSLDGGTEAFF,TRBJ1-1,TRBV5-5
CASSFIHGQGKETQYF,TRBJ2-5,TRBV5-1
CSVRNVLGKNIQYF,TRBJ2-4,TRBV20-1
CASSEGGAASYEQYF,TRBJ2-7,TRBV7-2
CASPTRGSGGELFF,TRBJ2-2,TRBV6-5
CASSAGTLYGYTF,TRBJ1-2,TRBV7-2
CASSFFSTGTEAFF,TRBJ1-1,TRBV7-9
CATSRGLADTGELFF,TRBJ2-2,TRBV15
CASSSADDRAYEQYF,TRBJ2-7,TRBV6-2/TRBV6-3
CASSFGTYNERFF,TRBJ2-1,TRBV11-2
CSVEAEIIGQGARTYEQYF,TRBJ2-7,TRBV29-1
CASRPPGGTLETQYF,TRBJ2-5,TRBV5-4
CSVASGTGDTEAFF,TRBJ1-1,TRBV20-1
CSVSTGQETQYF,TRBJ2-5,TRBV29-1
CASAPLEGQRSYEQYF,TRBJ2-7,TRBV5-1
CASSTGTVTVRSGYTF,TRBJ1-2,TRBV9
CASSRMGGLQETQYF,TRBJ2-5,TRBV7-2
CSVVSAGGYNEQFF,TRBJ2-1,TRBV29-1
CSAIPPLAGETDTQYF,TRBJ2-3,TRBV20-1
CASSPTSGGLAKNIQYF,TRBJ2-4,TRBV6-5
CASSGGDPPANYGYTF,TRBJ1-2,TRBV25-1